One and the same sample provided the 26 T cell receptor beta chains below, sequenced in a study of T cell repertoires in cytomegalovirus infection. TCRdb re-analysed the reads in MiXCR, keeping a single row per CDR3 protein. The data hold under 850,000 distinct CDR3 sequences, with 35% observed a single time. Sample: PBMCs. The receptors derive from a human donor in good health (CMV status not recorded). Some clones in this sample may be carry-over from other donors' samples.

This chain connects TRBV7-8 to TRBJ2-7; D may be TRBD1 or TRBD2 (5 bases each). Germline V gene lookup returns CDR1 SGHVS and CDR2 FQNEAQ. CDR3 length equals 14 residues. V was clipped by 8 bases and J by 0 bases, with 14 bases between them. The CDR3 is CASSWGSISYEQYF. The CDR3 DNA sequence: TGTGCCAGCTCTTGGGGGTCTATCTCCTACGAGCAGTACTTC.

The J gene is TRBJ1-3, the V gene TRBV2; D is unclear. This CDR3 is 16 amino acids long. The germline gives CDR1 SNHLY, CDR2 FYNNEI. Trimming left V 2 bases short and J 4 bases short, with 15 bases between. The CDR3 spells CASSEWREGSGNTIYF. CDR3 sequence (DNA): TGTGCCAGCAGTGAATGGCGGGAAGGCTCCGGAAACACCATATATTTT.

V and J are TRBV5-1 and TRBJ2-3; tentative D call: TRBD2 (5 bases). The germline V and J ends were trimmed by 4 bases and 1 base, with 10 bases remaining between them. The CDR3 totals 14 residues. CDR1 is SGHRS and CDR2 is YFSETQ in the germline V gene. The CDR3 DNA reads as TGCGCCAGCAGCCAAGCGGAGCGCACAGATACGCAGTATTTT. This codes for CASSQAERTDTQYF.

This clonotype was detected many times. The chain recombines TRBV7-3 with TRBJ1-4; no clear D gene. Germline V lookup: CDR1 SGHTA, CDR2 FQGTGA. V was clipped by 5 bases and J by 7 bases, with 14 bases between them. The CDR3 consists of 14 residues. CDR3 nucleotide sequence: TGTGCCAGCAGCCCAAGGAGGGATTTTGAAAAACTGTTTTTT. The encoded protein is CASSPRRDFEKLFF.

As concerns this clonotype: A much larger clone lies one base from this, so it may be a read error. The CDR3 here is CASSLLVRTGGDQPQHF. The CDR3 DNA reads as TGTGCCAGCAGTTTACTTGTTAGGACAGGGGGCGATCAGCCCCAGCATTTT. This sequence joins TRBV28 and TRBJ1-5; TRBD1 agrees at 11 bases. J was trimmed by 5 bases and V by 2 bases; bases with no gene match: 8. This CDR3 is built from 17 residues. Per the germline V gene, CDR1 is MDHEN and CDR2 is SYDVKM.

The CDR3 DNA follows: TGTGCCAGCAGTGAAAGGGGGGGGGCTGAAGCTTTCTTT. It codes for CASSERGGAEAFF. V usage is TRBV25-1 and J usage is TRBJ1-1, with a possible D match to TRBD1 (6 bases). Germline CDR1 MGHDK, CDR2 SYGVNS. The CDR3 extends over 13 amino acids. Trimming took 2 bases from V and 6 from J, leaving 10 bases between them. Combining the CDR3 with reference TRBV25-1 and TRBJ1-1 gives the whole variable domain EADIYQTPRYLVIGTGKKITLECSQTMGHDKMYWYQQDPGMELHLIHYSYGVNSTEKGDLSSESTVSRIRTEHFPLTLESARPSHTSQYLCASSERGGAEAFFGQGTRLTVV.

This chain links TRBV28 with TRBJ2-3; 11 nucleotides line up with TRBD2. Germline V lookup: CDR1 MDHEN, CDR2 SYDVKM. The CDR3 length is 16 residues. The trim removed 8 bases at V and 7 bases at J, leaving 14 bases unmatched. In nucleotides, the CDR3 is TGTGCCAGCTCCGTTCTCTCTTCTAGCGGGAGGAATACGCAGTATTTT. The encoded protein is CASSVLSSSGRNTQYF.

J is TRBJ2-1 and V is TRBV12-3 or TRBV12-4; 8 positions agree with TRBD2. CDR3 length: 14 amino acids. Trimming at V came to 7 bases and at J to 5 bases, leaving 7 bases not matched to a gene. CDR3 sequence: CASTTGGDDNEQFF. The CDR3 DNA is TGTGCCAGCACTACGGGGGGGGATGACAATGAGCAGTTCTTC.

This clonotype has just a few counts. Relative to the germline gene, one junction end is altered; a read error may explain this. V and J are TRBV7-6 and TRBJ2-5; TRBD1 is a possible D gene (6 bases). The CDR3 contains 15 residues. Germline V gene data show CDR1 as SGHVS and CDR2 as FNYEAQ. CDR3 sequence reads: CASSPSPTGRETQYF. The CDR3 DNA is TGTGCTAGCAGCCCTAGCCCGACAGGAAGAGAGACCCAGTACTTC.

The chain uses TRBV29-1 and TRBJ2-7, with D hard to call. V shed 5 bases and J shed 3 bases, with 5 bases lying between them. This CDR3 region has 10 residues. Germline V CDR1 and CDR2: SQVTM, ANQGSEA. CDR3 protein: CSVRNYEQYF. CDR3 DNA sequence: TGCAGCGTTCGAAACTACGAGCAGTACTTC.

This clonotype was picked up one time. The chain combines TRBV6-5 with TRBJ1-3; D not certain. CDR3 length equals 19 residues. Germline CDR1 reads MNHEY; CDR2 reads SVGAGI. V was clipped by 5 bases and J by 0 bases, with 23 bases between them. This CDR3 is CASSLTPDLFHPSGNTIYF. The CDR3 DNA reads as TGTGCCAGCAGTCTAACTCCGGACCTCTTTCACCCCTCTGGAAACACCATATATTTT.

V usage is TRBV6-1 and J usage is TRBJ2-7, with 12 positions matching TRBD2. Germline trimming cut 4 bases from V and 0 bases from J; bases unmatched to any gene: 7. This CDR3 region has 17 residues. Per germline, CDR1 MNHNS and CDR2 SASEGT. The CDR3 DNA sequence: TGTGCCAGCAGTGCCCTAGCGGGAGGGATTAGCTCCTACGAGCAGTACTTC. This codes for CASSALAGGISSYEQYF.

This clonotype has only a few counts. V usage is TRBV20-1 and J usage is TRBJ1-2; D might be TRBD1 (6 bases). CDR1 is DFQATT, CDR2 SNEGSKA, per germline (reference sequence). Trimming pared 5 bases from V and 2 bases from J, leaving 18 bases between. CDR3 length: 15 amino acids. The CDR3 here is CSASLDEGQNYGYTF. In nucleotides, the CDR3 is TGCAGTGCTTCACTGGACGAAGGACAGAACTATGGCTACACCTTC.

The gene calls are TRBV28 and TRBJ2-7; 16 bases agree with TRBD2. The CDR3 runs 16 residues. V lost 5 bases and J lost 7; bases outside the gene matches: 8. The germline V gene has CDR1 MDHEN and CDR2 SYDVKM. The CDR3 bases are TGTGCCAGCAGTCTGGGACTAGCGGGAGGGCCGGGAGAGCAGTACTTC. Its protein product is CASSLGLAGGPGEQYF.

Concerning this clonotype: Because it lacks the conserved phenylalanine or tryptophan at the end, this CDR3 is likely a read error. The chain joins TRBV7-9 to TRBJ1-4; 9 nucleotides line up with TRBD1. Trimming at V came to 1 base and at J to 3 bases, leaving 6 bases not matched to a gene. Germline loops: CDR1 SEHNR, CDR2 FQNEAQ (reference sequence). CDR3 size: 17 residues. The CDR3 loop reads CASSLDRTGVPNEKLFL. For the CDR3, the DNA is TGTGCCAGCAGCTTAGACCGGACAGGGGTCCCTAATGAAAAACTGTTTTTG.

The chain employs TRBV20-1 and TRBJ1-2; the match to TRBD1 covers 12 bases. The CDR3 loop spans 15 amino acids. The germline V gene encodes CDR1 DFQATT and CDR2 SNEGSKA (reference sequence). This chain's CDR3 is CSAGTGGGVGYGYTF. CDR3 bases: TGCAGCGCCGGGACAGGGGGCGGAGTGGGGTATGGCTACACCTTC.

This clonotype came up a few times. The junction departs from the called germline gene at one end, perhaps through a read error. The V and J genes are TRBV6-1 and TRBJ1-3; D not resolved. The CDR3 contains 15 residues. Germline loops: CDR1 MNHNS, CDR2 SASEGT. The CDR3 spells CASRAQIDSRNTIYF. CDR3 bases: TGTGCCAGCAGAGCACAGATAGACTCTCGAAACACCATATATTTT.

In the case of this clonotype: This may come from a read error, since a much larger clone is one base off. The chain has TRBV10-3 and TRBJ2-1, with D tentatively TRBD1 (6 bases). CDR1 and CDR2 (germline): ENHRY, SYGVKD. The CDR3 is made up of 15 amino acids. Written as DNA, the CDR3 is TGTGCCATCAGTCCAGGTGGGGGCTCCTACAATGGGCAGTTCTTC. Protein: CAISPGGGSYNGQFF.

This clonotype was observed at least ten times. V usage is TRBV7-2 and J usage is TRBJ1-2; D is ambiguous. Germline CDR1 and CDR2: SGHTA and FQGNSA. Trimming cost V 0 bases and J 1 base, with 12 bases left between them. This CDR3 contains 16 residues. The CDR3 loop is CASSLAGKRVNYGYTF. Here the CDR3 DNA reads TGTGCCAGCAGCTTAGCAGGGAAGCGGGTTAACTATGGCTACACCTTC.

This chain connects TRBV7-2 to TRBJ1-6, with 7 bases lining up with TRBD1. Germline V gene data show CDR1 as SGHTA and CDR2 as FQGNSA. This CDR3 region has 13 residues. With 10 bases clipped from V and 17 bases from J, the junction kept 17 bases outside the gene matches. CDR3 in DNA: TGTGCCAACGTCCTCGGTACAGGGGTTGAAATCCACTTT. Translation: CANVLGTGVEIHF.

The rearrangement joins TRBV11-2 to TRBJ2-6; D uncertain. CDR3 length equals 16 residues. The germline V gene has CDR1 SGHAT and CDR2 FQNNGV. Trimming stripped 7 bases from V and 0 bases from J, with 13 bases between. CDR3 sequence reads: CASMSLGSSGANVLTF. Written as DNA, the CDR3 is TGTGCCAGCATGAGCCTAGGTTCCTCTGGGGCCAACGTCCTGACTTTC.

This clonotype was seen at least ten times. The CDR3 sequence: CASSLASGGPYEQYF. The DNA for the CDR3 is TGTGCCAGCAGCTTAGCCAGCGGGGGCCCCTACGAGCAGTACTTC. The chain carries TRBV7-6 and TRBJ2-7, with 8 positions matching TRBD2. The CDR3 extends over 15 amino acids. V lost 0 bases and J lost 2; bases outside the gene matches: 3. From germline, CDR1 is SGHVS and CDR2 FNYEAQ.

This clonotype has only a few counts. This rearrangement joins TRBV28 to TRBJ2-7; D may correspond to TRBD1 or TRBD2 (5 bases each). Deletions cut 3 bases from V and 12 bases from J, with 15 bases between. This CDR3 spans 12 amino acids. The germline gives CDR1 MDHEN, CDR2 SYDVKM. Here the CDR3 reads CASSFQTGTAYF. The CDR3 bases are TGTGCCAGCAGTTTCCAGACCGGGACGGCGTACTTC.

The chain employs TRBV28 and TRBJ2-7; 8 bases line up with TRBD2. CDR3 length equals 14 residues. V lost 7 bases to trimming and J lost 2 bases; unmatched junction nucleotides: 7. The V gene's germline CDR1 is MDHEN and CDR2 SYDVKM. The CDR3 coding sequence is TGTGCCAGCACGTCTAGCGGGTCAACCTACGAGCAGTACTTC. Protein product: CASTSSGSTYEQYF.

In regard to this clonotype: A junction boundary mismatches the germline segment, possibly from a read error. The chain uses TRBV7-7 and TRBJ2-2; D is unclear. Germline assignment: CDR1 SSHAT and CDR2 FNYEAQ (reference sequence). This CDR3 spans 14 amino acids. CDR3 in DNA: TGTGCTAGCAGTGTCCAGATTAACACCGGGGAGCTGTTTTTT. Protein product: CASSVQINTGELFF.

This chain joins TRBV20-1 and TRBJ2-1; 13 bases are shared with TRBD2. J lost 5 bases, V lost 1 base, and 8 bases had no gene match. Germline-derived CDR1 and CDR2 are DFQATT and SNEGSKA (reference sequence). The CDR3 runs 17 residues. The CDR3 nucleotides read TGCAGTGCTAGAGCCCCGGGACTAGCGGGGTCCAACAATGAGCAGTTCTTC. Encoded protein: CSARAPGLAGSNNEQFF.